This T cell receptor beta chain was sequenced during a study of molecular identifiers for immune sequencing clone quantification. About this clonotype itself: As yet, its antigen is unknown. Since a much larger clone is just one base distant, this may be a read error.

The V end lost 7 bases, the J end lost 0 bases, and 25 bases lay between the germline ends. This CDR3 comprises 19 residues. Bulk TCR libraries were made with methods that had been previously described and with listed TCR primers. A single record per CDR3 protein comes from TCRdb applying MiXCR to the PCR reads. The sample lists 460,000 or so distinct CDR3 sequences, roughly 25% occurring once. Using 10%, 30% or 50% RNA, naive CD8 libraries were derived from roughly 18,000 to 920,000 sorted cells. General study results and limits: Reports indicate spiked Jurkat TCR RNA from one cell could be found among about 1 million naive cells. Underestimated sizes of highly expanded clones could result from identical TCR molecules that share a barcode.

V gene TRBV23-1 combines with J gene TRBJ1-5; D is ambiguous. TRBV23-1 is identified as an open reading frame with a role that is uncertain. Specimen: naive CD8+ T cells from blood, with Jurkat cell RNA spiked in. The subset here: FACS-sorted CD8+CD4-CCR7+CD45RA+ naive T cells. This sequence originates from a human donor in good health. Some libraries in this study had Jurkat cell RNA spiked in. The CDR3 nucleotides read TGCGCCAGCATTCCCCCTGGCTGCGCCCGAATTTATAGCAATCAGCCCCAGCATTTT. It translates to CASIPPGCARIYSNQPQHF.